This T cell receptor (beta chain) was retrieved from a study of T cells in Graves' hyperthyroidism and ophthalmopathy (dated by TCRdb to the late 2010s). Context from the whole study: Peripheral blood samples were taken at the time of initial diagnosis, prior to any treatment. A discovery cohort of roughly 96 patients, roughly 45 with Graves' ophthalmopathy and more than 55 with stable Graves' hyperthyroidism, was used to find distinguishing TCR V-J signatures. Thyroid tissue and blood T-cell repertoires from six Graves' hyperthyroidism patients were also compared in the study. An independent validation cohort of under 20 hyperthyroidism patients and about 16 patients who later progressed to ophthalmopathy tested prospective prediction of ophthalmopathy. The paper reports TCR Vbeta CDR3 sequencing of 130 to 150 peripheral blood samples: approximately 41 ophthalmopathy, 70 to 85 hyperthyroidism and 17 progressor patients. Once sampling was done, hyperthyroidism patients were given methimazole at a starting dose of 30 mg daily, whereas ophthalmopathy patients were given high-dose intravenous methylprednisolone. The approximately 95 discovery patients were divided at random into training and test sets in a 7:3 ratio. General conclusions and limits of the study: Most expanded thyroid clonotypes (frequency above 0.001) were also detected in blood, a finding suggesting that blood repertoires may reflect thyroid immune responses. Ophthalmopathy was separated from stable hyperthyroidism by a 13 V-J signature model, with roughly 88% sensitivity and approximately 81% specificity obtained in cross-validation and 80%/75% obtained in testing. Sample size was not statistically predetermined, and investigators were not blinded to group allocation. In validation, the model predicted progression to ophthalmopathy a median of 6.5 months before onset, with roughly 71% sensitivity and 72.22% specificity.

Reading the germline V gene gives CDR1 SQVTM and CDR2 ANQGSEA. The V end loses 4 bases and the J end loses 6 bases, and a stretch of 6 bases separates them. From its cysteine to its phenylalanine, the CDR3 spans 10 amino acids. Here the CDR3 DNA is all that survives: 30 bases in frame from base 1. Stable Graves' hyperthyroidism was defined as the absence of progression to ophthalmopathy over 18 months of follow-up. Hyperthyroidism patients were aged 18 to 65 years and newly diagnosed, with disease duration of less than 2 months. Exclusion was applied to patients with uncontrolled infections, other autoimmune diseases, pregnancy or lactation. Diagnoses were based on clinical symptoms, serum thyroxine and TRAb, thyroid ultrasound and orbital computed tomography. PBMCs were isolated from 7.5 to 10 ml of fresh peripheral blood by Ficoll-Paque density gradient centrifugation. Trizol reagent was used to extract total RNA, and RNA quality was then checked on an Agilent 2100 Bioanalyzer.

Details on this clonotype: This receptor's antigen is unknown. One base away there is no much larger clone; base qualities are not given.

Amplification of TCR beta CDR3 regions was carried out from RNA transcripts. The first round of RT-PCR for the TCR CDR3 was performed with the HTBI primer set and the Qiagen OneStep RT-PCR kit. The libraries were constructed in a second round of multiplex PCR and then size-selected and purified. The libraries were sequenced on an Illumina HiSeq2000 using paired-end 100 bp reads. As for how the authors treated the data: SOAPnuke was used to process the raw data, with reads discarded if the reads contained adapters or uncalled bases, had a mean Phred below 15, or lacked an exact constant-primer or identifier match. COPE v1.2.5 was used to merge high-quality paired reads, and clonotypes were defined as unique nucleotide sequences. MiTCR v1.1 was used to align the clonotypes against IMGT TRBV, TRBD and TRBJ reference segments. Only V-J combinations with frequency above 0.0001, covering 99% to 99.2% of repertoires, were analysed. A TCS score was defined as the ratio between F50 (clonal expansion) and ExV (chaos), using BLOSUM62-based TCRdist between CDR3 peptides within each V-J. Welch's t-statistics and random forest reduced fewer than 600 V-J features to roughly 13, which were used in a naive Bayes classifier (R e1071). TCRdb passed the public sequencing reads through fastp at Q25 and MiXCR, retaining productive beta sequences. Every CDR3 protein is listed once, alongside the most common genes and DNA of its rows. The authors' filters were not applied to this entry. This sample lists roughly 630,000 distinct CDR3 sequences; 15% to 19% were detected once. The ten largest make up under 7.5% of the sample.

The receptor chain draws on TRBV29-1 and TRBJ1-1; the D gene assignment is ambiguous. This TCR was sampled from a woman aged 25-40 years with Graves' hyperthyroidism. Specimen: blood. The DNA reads TGCAGCGTTGTGTTCGCTGAAGCTTTCTTT. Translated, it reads CSVVFAEAFF.